The 23 T cell receptor beta chains below were found in one sample sequenced in a study of T cells after yellow fever vaccination. MiXCR was run by TCRdb on the 5' RACE reads, yielding one entry per CDR3 protein. The sample records about 320,000 distinct CDR3 sequences, 3.5% to 5% being singletons. Here the sequenced sample was PBMCs, taken 15 days after the yellow fever booster vaccination. These receptors came from a young man who received the YFV17D yellow fever vaccine.

This clonotype was detected many times. The rearrangement joins TRBV5-1 to TRBJ2-7; maybe TRBD1 (6 bases). This CDR3 is 15 amino acids long. The germline V gene has CDR1 SGHRS and CDR2 YFSETQ. The V gene lost 1 base and the J gene lost 2 bases, with 13 bases spanning the gap. The CDR3: CASSLRQGNTYEQYF. In DNA, the CDR3 is TGCGCCAGCAGCTTGCGCCAGGGGAATACCTACGAGCAGTACTTC.

This clonotype has a count of ten or more. The chain has TRBV7-2 and TRBJ1-4; D remains ambiguous. Trimming removed 2 bases at V and 5 bases at J, with 12 bases between. From germline, CDR1 is SGHTA and CDR2 FQGNSA. This CDR3 is built from 15 residues. The CDR3 is CASSLYGTRNEKLFF. Written as DNA, the CDR3 is TGTGCCAGCAGCTTATACGGAACAAGGAATGAAAAACTGTTTTTT.

This clonotype was observed at least ten times. The chain is built from TRBV10-1 and TRBJ2-1; 9 bases are shared with TRBD1. The V segment lost 4 bases and the J segment 10 bases; nucleotides outside the gene matches: 11. The CDR3 spans 15 residues. Germline CDR1 and CDR2: WNHNN and SYGVQD (reference sequence). The CDR3 DNA is TGCGCCAGCAGTGGGGGCGGGACAGGGTTCCGGGAGCAGTTCTTC. Protein sequence: CASSGGGTGFREQFF.

This clonotype was recorded at least ten times. The chain combines TRBV12-3 or TRBV12-4 with TRBJ2-2; weak D call: TRBD1 (5 bases). The CDR3 is 15 amino acids. Trimming pared 6 bases from V and 6 bases from J, leaving 17 bases between. The CDR3 bases are TGTGCCAGCAGGTTAAGAAAGGGGCAGCCCGGGGAGCTGTTTTTT. Translating gives CASRLRKGQPGELFF.

This clonotype has only a few counts. The chain is built from TRBV4-2 and TRBJ2-6, with no clear D. Germline assignment: CDR1 LGHNA and CDR2 YNFKEQ. With 5 bases removed from V and 0 bases from J, the gap between germline ends came to 14 bases. The CDR3 runs to 17 residues. Here the CDR3 reads CASSTLWMNSGANVLTF. For the CDR3, the DNA is TGTGCCAGCAGCACCCTTTGGATGAACTCTGGGGCCAACGTCCTGACTTTC.

This clonotype was picked up many times. The gene calls are TRBV7-2 and TRBJ1-1; D possibly corresponds to TRBD1 (6 bases). CDR1 and CDR2 from the germline V gene are SGHTA and FQGNSA. Trimming removed 4 bases from V and 2 bases from J, with 17 bases in between. The CDR3 loop spans 16 amino acids. The DNA of the CDR3 is TGTGCCAGCAGCTCGCCGGGGGGGCCGTCAAACACTGAAGCTTTCTTT. This codes for CASSSPGGPSNTEAFF.

This clonotype was recorded many times. This rearrangement joins TRBV7-8 to TRBJ2-5; D remains unclear. The CDR3 spans 13 residues. Germline CDR1 and CDR2: SGHVS and FQNEAQ. The V gene lost 1 base and the J gene lost 5 bases, with 8 bases spanning the gap. The CDR3 bases are TGTGCCAGCAGCTTAGGTGTCGGGGAGACCCAGTACTTC. Translation gives CASSLGVGETQYF. The complete variable domain, with remaining parts taken from reference TRBV7-8 and TRBJ2-5, reads GAGVSQSPRYKVAKRGQDVALRCDPISGHVSLFWYQQALGQGPEFLTYFQNEAQLDKSGLPSDRFFAERPEGSVSTLKIQRTQQEDSAVYLCASSLGVGETQYFGPGTRLLVL.

There are many counts of this clonotype. The chain uses TRBV5-5 and TRBJ1-2, with 8 nucleotides matching TRBD1. After removal of 1 base from V and 7 bases from J, the junction contained 3 bases not matched to a gene. This CDR3 contains 13 residues. Looked up from germline, CDR1 is SGHKS and CDR2 is YYEKEE (reference sequence). DNA for the CDR3: TGTGCCAGCAGCTTGTACAGGGGGAGTGGCTACACCTTC. Protein product: CASSLYRGSGYTF.

This clonotype was counted many times. The chain links TRBV6-5 to TRBJ2-7, with D perhaps TRBD2 (7 bases). This CDR3 spans 14 amino acids. V lost 4 bases and J lost 3, with 13 bases in between. CDR1 is MNHEY, CDR2 SVGAGI, per germline. CDR3 in amino acids: CASSSAGAYYEQYF. In nucleotides, the CDR3 is TGTGCCAGCAGTTCGGCGGGGGCCTACTACGAGCAGTACTTC.

This clonotype was picked up many times. The chain combines TRBV4-1 with TRBJ2-7; 7 bases fit TRBD1. This CDR3 has 15 residues. Trimming at V came to 1 base and at J to 3 bases, leaving 6 bases not matched to a gene. The germline V gene has CDR1 MGHRA and CDR2 YSYEKL. CDR3 in amino acids: CASSQVTGAGYEQYF. The CDR3 coding sequence is TGCGCCAGCAGCCAAGTCACAGGGGCTGGCTACGAGCAGTACTTC.

The chain joins TRBV12-3 or TRBV12-4 to TRBJ1-2; D not resolved. V was pared by 2 bases and J by 6 bases, with 7 bases between. This CDR3 contains 12 residues. The CDR3 sequence: CASSLRADGYTF. DNA for the CDR3: TGTGCCAGCAGTTTAAGGGCAGATGGCTACACCTTC.

This clonotype was seen a few times. The V call is TRBV7-2, the J call TRBJ2-3; 9 positions agree with TRBD2. J gave up 2 bases and V 8 bases, and 8 bases lay outside the gene matches. Germline CDR1 reads SGHTA; CDR2 reads FQGNSA. The CDR3 has 15 amino acids. This CDR3 reads CASAPTSGPTDTQYF. CDR3 in DNA: TGTGCCAGCGCCCCGACTAGCGGACCCACAGATACGCAGTATTTT.

This clonotype was detected ten times or more. The chain employs TRBV29-1 and TRBJ1-2; the D gene is possibly TRBD1 (6 bases). Deletions cut 3 bases from V and 8 bases from J, with 25 bases between. The CDR3 sequence is 16 residues long. CDR1 and CDR2 from the germline V gene are SQVTM and ANQGSEA. CDR3 nucleotide sequence: TGCAGCGTTGATTCCGACCTGGACAGTGGGGGAGCCGGCTACACCTTC. Encoded protein: CSVDSDLDSGGAGYTF.

This clonotype was counted many times. This chain links TRBV7-2 with TRBJ2-6; D gene ambiguous. There are 16 residues in the CDR3. Germline loops: CDR1 SGHTA, CDR2 FQGNSA. Trimming removed 10 bases from V and 3 bases from J, with 19 bases in between. The CDR3 coding sequence is TGTGCCATCCTCGAAACTTCGGGTTTTGGGGCCAACGTCCTGACTTTC. Amino acids: CAILETSGFGANVLTF.

This clonotype was counted ten times or more. The rearrangement links TRBV5-1 to TRBJ2-1, with a possible D match to TRBD2 (5 bases). The CDR3 consists of 14 residues. Germline lookup yields CDR1 SGHRS and CDR2 YFSETQ. Trimming took off 4 bases at V and 4 bases at J, with 12 bases between the two ends. The CDR3 nucleotides are TGCGCCAGCAGCCCGCGGACTCGTTACAATGAGCAGTTCTTC. This gives the protein CASSPRTRYNEQFF.

This chain links TRBV19 with TRBJ1-6, with D unresolved. Per germline, CDR1 LNHDA and CDR2 SQIVND (reference sequence). The CDR3 consists of 14 residues. The germline V and J ends were trimmed by 4 bases and 4 bases, with 8 bases remaining between them. CDR3 nucleotides: TGTGCCAGTAGTACAGGAGCTTATAATTCACCCCTCCACTTT. Residues: CASSTGAYNSPLHF.

The table lists this clonotype with a few counts. The V call is TRBV10-3, the J call TRBJ1-5; D remains unclear. V gave up 6 bases and J gave up 2 bases, with 8 bases separating them. This CDR3 spans 13 amino acids. The germline V gene encodes CDR1 ENHRY and CDR2 SYGVKD. The DNA of the CDR3 is TGTGCCATCAGGGGTGGTGGCAATCAGCCCCAGCATTTT. Amino acid sequence: CAIRGGGNQPQHF.

The sample holds many counts of this clonotype. This chain links TRBV6-5 with TRBJ1-2; 12 nucleotides match TRBD1. CDR1 and CDR2 (germline): MNHEY, SVGAGI. The CDR3 is made up of 15 amino acids. The trim removed 6 bases at V and 8 bases at J, leaving 10 bases unmatched. The CDR3 bases are TGTGCCAGCAGGACCCCGGGACAGGGGGCGAACGGCTACACCTTC. Translation: CASRTPGQGANGYTF.

This chain connects TRBV12-3 or TRBV12-4 to TRBJ2-1, with TRBD2 matching 11 bases. J lost 10 bases, V lost 5 bases, and 10 bases had no gene match. The CDR3 totals 15 residues. The CDR3 DNA reads TGTGCCAGCAGTCGCGGACTAGCGGGCGTTGGGGAGCAGTTCTTC. It translates to CASSRGLAGVGEQFF.

This clonotype was seen a handful of times. The chain joins TRBV4-2 to TRBJ1-2; a weak D match, TRBD1 (6 bases). The CDR3 length is 16 residues. Deletions cut 0 bases from V and 1 base from J, with 12 bases between. Germline V gene data show CDR1 as LGHNA and CDR2 as YNFKEQ. The CDR3 reads CASSQEGGRRNYGYTF. CDR3 nucleotide sequence: TGTGCCAGCAGCCAAGAGGGGGGCAGGCGTAACTATGGCTACACCTTC.

The table lists this clonotype with many counts. The rearrangement links TRBV6-5 to TRBJ2-1, with a possible D match to TRBD1 (6 bases). The CDR3 loop spans 13 amino acids. CDR1 and CDR2 from the germline V gene are MNHEY and SVGAGI. The V gene lost 7 bases and the J gene lost 10 bases, with 17 bases spanning the gap. CDR3 sequence reads: CASTKGVLREQFF. CDR3 DNA: TGTGCCAGCACCAAGGGGGTCTTAAGAGAGCAGTTCTTC.

The chain couples TRBV6-2 or TRBV6-3 to TRBJ2-7; no clear D. V lost 8 bases, J lost 4 bases, and 12 bases lay in between. The V gene's germline CDR1 is MNHEY and CDR2 SVGEGT. The CDR3 extends over 12 amino acids. For the CDR3, the DNA is TGTGCCAGCCAAACAGCACCGTACGAGCAGTACTTC. Residues: CASQTAPYEQYF.

Concerning this clonotype itself: A much larger clone lies a single base off, so this may be a read error. The rearrangement links TRBV6-5 to TRBJ2-1; maybe TRBD2 (6 bases). This CDR3 is 14 amino acids long. CDR1 is MNHEY, CDR2 SVGAGI, per germline. V was pared by 2 bases and J by 6 bases, with 11 bases between. CDR3 region: CASSYVLASNEQFF. The DNA of the CDR3 is TGTGCCAGCAGTTACGTCCTAGCGAGCAATGAGCAGTTCTTC.